Each of the 26 T cell receptor beta chains below was sequenced from the same sample in a study of T-cell memory formation after mild COVID-19 (dated by TCRdb to the early 2020s). Library method: 5' RACE. Data came from an Illumina NovaSeq 6000. The raw public data were reprocessed by TCRdb itself: fastp quality trimming at Q25, MiXCR clonotype calling, in-frame beta chains only. Rows merge per CDR3 protein into single entries with the most common DNA and genes. The sample table records some 440,000 distinct CDR3 sequences; more than 20% of these occur just once. Jointly, the top ten make up approximately 12% of the sample. The material sequenced was PBMCs or a T cell subset sorted from them (not recorded which). These receptor sequences come from an adult woman who had mild COVID-19 (a few samples of this study predate the infection). The sample titles of this study are shuffled in the database, so cell type and time point are left out; the donor was told from shared clones.

There are a few counts of this clonotype. The V call is TRBV12-3 or TRBV12-4, the J call TRBJ2-1, with a weak D call TRBD2 (7 bases). With 5 bases removed from V and 2 bases from J, the gap between germline ends came to 16 bases. The CDR3 is 16 residues long. CDR3 DNA: TGTGCCAGCAGTCCCGAGTCCGGGGGGCCCTACAATGAGCAGTTCTTC. Its translation: CASSPESGGPYNEQFF.

The chain is built from TRBV5-6 and TRBJ2-7; 10 bases are shared with TRBD1. CDR1 is SGHDT and CDR2 is YYEEEE in the germline V gene. Losses at the gene ends were 5 bases for V and 4 bases for J; bases not matched to a gene: 9. This CDR3 comprises 15 residues. CDR3 in DNA: TGTGCCAGCAGTTATGCCCGGACAGGGGGGTACGAGCAGTACTTC. Translating gives CASSYARTGGYEQYF.

This clonotype has more than one count but fewer than ten. The V gene is TRBV2, the J gene TRBJ2-1; D unclear. CDR3 length: 14 residues. Per germline, CDR1 SNHLY and CDR2 FYNNEI. V lost 6 bases and J 6 bases, leaving 15 bases between the germline ends. The CDR3 here is CASRAGLNSNEQFF. CDR3 bases: TGTGCCAGCAGGGCAGGTCTAAATAGCAATGAGCAGTTCTTC.

The V and J genes are TRBV23-1 and TRBJ1-5; 11 nucleotides match TRBD1. TRBV23-1 is assigned to the ORF class and has an uncertain function. After removal of 6 bases from V and 3 bases from J, the junction contained 10 bases not matched to a gene. The CDR3 contains 17 residues. The CDR3 DNA sequence: TGCGCCAGCAGAACGTTAAGGGACAGGGGGGTCAATCAGCCCCAGCATTTT. As protein: CASRTLRDRGVNQPQHF.

This clonotype was counted between two and nine times. This chain's CDR3 is CATEAGTTDTQYF. The CDR3 bases are TGTGCCACCGAAGCGGGGACCACAGATACGCAGTATTTT. The gene calls are TRBV15 and TRBJ2-3, with 7 nucleotides matching TRBD2. The CDR3 is made up of 13 amino acids. With V trimmed by 8 bases and J by 2 bases, 4 bases remained unmatched. Germline V gene data show CDR1 as LNHNV and CDR2 as YYDKDF (reference sequence).

This chain connects TRBV11-1 to TRBJ2-1, with TRBD1 as a possible D gene (9 bases). CDR1 SGHAT and CDR2 FQDESV come from the germline V gene (reference sequence). Trimming left V 2 bases short and J 5 bases short, with 19 bases between. The CDR3 runs 17 residues. The CDR3 region has the DNA TGTGCCAGCAGCTTAAACAGGGGGCTAGCGGGTGACAATGAGCAGTTCTTC. Protein product: CASSLNRGLAGDNEQFF.

This clonotype has more than one count but fewer than ten. J is TRBJ2-7 and V is TRBV5-1, with TRBD1 identical over 8 bases. Germline-derived CDR1 and CDR2 are SGHRS and YFSETQ. V lost 0 bases and J lost 4; bases outside the gene matches: 9. The CDR3 consists of 16 residues. CDR3 DNA sequence: TGCGCCAGCAGCTTGGGGGCCGCGACAGGGGTTTACGAGCAGTACTTC. Translating it yields CASSLGAATGVYEQYF.

There are a few counts of this clonotype. The gene calls are TRBV12-3 or TRBV12-4 and TRBJ2-5; no clear D gene. The CDR3 is 13 amino acids. With 4 bases removed from V and 4 bases from J, the gap between germline ends came to 10 bases. This chain's CDR3 is CASSSYLGETQYF. CDR3 coding DNA: TGTGCCAGCAGTTCCTACTTGGGAGAGACCCAGTACTTC.

V is TRBV2 and J is TRBJ2-1, with D maybe TRBD2 (6 bases). The CDR3 spans 13 residues. The germline CDR1 and CDR2 sequences are SNHLY and FYNNEI. V was clipped by 8 bases and J by 7 bases, with 15 bases between them. The CDR3 DNA is TGTGCCAGCTGGAGCCAGGGAGGAAATGAGCAGTTCTTC. This codes for CASWSQGGNEQFF.

This clonotype was counted only a few times. The CDR3 region is CASSHFVVAGDRSNTGELFF. The DNA of the CDR3 is TGCGCCAGCAGCCACTTTGTGGTAGCGGGAGATCGCTCGAACACCGGGGAGCTGTTTTTT. This chain uses TRBV4-1 with TRBJ2-2; 9 nucleotides agree with TRBD2. There are 20 residues in the CDR3. CDR1 is MGHRA and CDR2 is YSYEKL in the germline V gene. V lost 3 bases and J lost 0; bases outside the gene matches: 14.

There are many counts of this clonotype. The V call is TRBV12-3 or TRBV12-4, the J call TRBJ2-3; D gene ambiguous. The CDR3 is 11 residues long. V was shortened by 5 bases and J by 4 bases, with 4 bases between the two germline ends. The CDR3 sequence: CASSPADTQYF. In nucleotides, the CDR3 is TGTGCCAGCAGTCCCGCAGATACGCAGTATTTT.

The rearrangement joins TRBV12-5 to TRBJ2-1; 11 bases line up with TRBD2. The CDR3 runs to 18 residues. The germline CDR1 and CDR2 sequences are LGHNT and FRNRAP. After removal of 2 bases from V and 6 bases from J, the junction contained 12 bases not matched to a gene. Here the CDR3 DNA reads TGTGCTAGTGGTTTGAGGGGTAGGGGACTAGCGGTTCGCAATGAGCAGTTCTTC. Amino acid sequence: CASGLRGRGLAVRNEQFF.

The CDR3 region has the DNA TGTGCCAGCAGCTTAGTGGAGGACGGCGGGTATGGCTACACCTTC. This codes for CASSLVEDGGYGYTF. The chain links TRBV11-2 to TRBJ1-2; D is undetermined. Germline loops: CDR1 SGHAT, CDR2 FQNNGV. The V and J ends lost 1 base and 5 bases respectively, with 14 bases between them. The CDR3 runs 15 residues. The complete variable domain, with remaining parts taken from reference TRBV11-2 and TRBJ1-2, reads EAGVAQSPRYKIIEKRQSVAFWCNPISGHATLYWYQQILGQGPKLLIQFQNNGVVDDSQLPKDRFSAERLKGVDSTLKIQPAKLEDSAVYLCASSLVEDGGYGYTFGSGTRLTVV.

This clonotype was counted a few times. This chain uses TRBV19 with TRBJ2-7; either TRBD1 or TRBD2 may fit D (5 bases each). Germline-derived CDR1 and CDR2 are LNHDA and SQIVND (reference sequence). The CDR3 is 16 amino acids. The V and J ends lost 3 bases and 0 bases respectively, with 15 bases between them. The CDR3 sequence is CASSIAFSGTSYEQYF. CDR3 nucleotide sequence: TGTGCCAGTAGTATCGCCTTTTCCGGGACCTCCTACGAGCAGTACTTC.

This clonotype was observed a few times. This rearrangement joins TRBV7-9 to TRBJ2-2, with 13 bases identical to TRBD2. Germline CDR1 and CDR2: SEHNR and FQNEAQ (reference sequence). Trimming took 0 bases from V and 4 from J; bases not matched to a gene: 5. The CDR3 has 18 residues. The CDR3 nucleotides are TGTGCCAGCAGCTTAGCCGGACTAGCGGGAGTGCGCACCGGGGAGCTGTTTTTT. Its protein is CASSLAGLAGVRTGELFF.

This clonotype was counted a few times. The CDR3 coding sequence is TGTGCCAGCAGCCCAGATCTGCGGGTGGCAGATACGCAGTATTTT. Translation gives CASSPDLRVADTQYF. The chain employs TRBV7-9 and TRBJ2-3, with D tentatively TRBD2 (5 bases). Germline CDR1 reads SEHNR; CDR2 reads FQNEAQ (reference sequence). V was trimmed by 5 bases and J by 4 bases, leaving 16 bases between them. The CDR3 loop spans 15 amino acids.

This chain connects TRBV5-1 to TRBJ1-1; 9 bases align to TRBD1. With V trimmed by 3 bases and J by 4 bases, 7 bases remained unmatched. The V gene's germline CDR1 is SGHRS and CDR2 YFSETQ. The CDR3 is made up of 15 amino acids. CDR3 sequence reads: CASSYGQGHGTEAFF. For the CDR3, the DNA is TGCGCCAGCAGCTACGGACAGGGGCATGGCACTGAAGCTTTCTTT.

The chain couples TRBV13 to TRBJ1-1; D is unclear. The germline V and J ends were trimmed by 4 bases and 4 bases, with 16 bases remaining between them. Looked up from germline, CDR1 is PRHDT and CDR2 is FYEKMQ (reference sequence). CDR3 length: 15 amino acids. CDR3 coding DNA: TGTGCCAGCAGCTCGCGAGGGTATCAAGGCACTGAAGCTTTCTTT. Its protein is CASSSRGYQGTEAFF. Variable domain in full (rest from reference TRBV13 and TRBJ1-1): AAGVIQSPRHLIKEKRETATLKCYPIPRHDTVYWYQQGPGQDPQFLISFYEKMQSDKGSIPDRFSAQQFSDYHSELNMSSLELGDSALYFCASSSRGYQGTEAFFGQGTRLTVV.

The rearrangement links TRBV11-3 to TRBJ1-1; the D gene is possibly TRBD1 (5 bases). Per the germline V gene, CDR1 is SGHNT and CDR2 is YENEEA. The ends were cut back, 0 bases at V and 2 bases at J, with 19 bases in the middle. This CDR3 comprises 18 residues. The CDR3 spells CASSLDERGWDPNTEAFF. The CDR3 DNA sequence: TGTGCCAGCAGCTTAGATGAAAGGGGCTGGGACCCAAACACTGAAGCTTTCTTT.

The CDR3 bases are TGTGCCAGTAGTATTCGAAGGGCGGAAAACTATGGCTACACCTTC. It codes for CASSIRRAENYGYTF. V usage is TRBV19 and J usage is TRBJ1-2, with D unclear. CDR1 is LNHDA, CDR2 SQIVND, per germline (reference sequence). CDR3 length equals 15 residues. V shed 3 bases and J shed 2 bases, with 13 bases lying between them.

This chain connects TRBV2 to TRBJ2-3; D is unclear. The CDR3 consists of 12 residues. CDR1 is SNHLY and CDR2 is FYNNEI in the germline V gene. The V end lost 4 bases, the J end lost 9 bases, and 11 bases lay between the germline ends. Here the CDR3 reads CASSGPGRTQYF. CDR3 DNA: TGTGCCAGCAGTGGGCCGGGCCGAACGCAGTATTTT.

This chain joins TRBV2 and TRBJ2-1; 13 bases align to TRBD2. Germline CDR1 reads SNHLY; CDR2 reads FYNNEI. The CDR3 is made up of 15 amino acids. Unmatched junction bases numbered 6, after V lost 7 bases and J lost 6 bases. The CDR3 protein is CASIFTSGRANEQFF. Written as DNA, the CDR3 is TGTGCCAGCATTTTCACTAGCGGGAGGGCCAATGAGCAGTTCTTC. The full variable domain, with the rest looked up from reference TRBV2 and TRBJ2-1, is EPEVTQTPSHQVTQMGQEVILRCVPISNHLYFYWYRQILGQKVEFLVSFYNNEISEKSEIFDDQFSVERPDGSNFTLKIRSTKLEDSAMYFCASIFTSGRANEQFFGPGTRLTVL.

This chain connects TRBV5-1 to TRBJ2-7; D possibly corresponds to TRBD2 (5 bases). V was shortened by 1 base and J by 3 bases, with 14 bases between the two germline ends. This CDR3 is 15 amino acids long. CDR1 and CDR2 from the germline V gene are SGHRS and YFSETQ. The DNA for the CDR3 is TGCGCCAGCAGCTTGAGTCGACCCGAGGGCTACGAGCAGTACTTC. Translating gives CASSLSRPEGYEQYF.

This clonotype was seen more than once but under ten times. This CDR3 reads CSVLGDETSGGNNEQFF. As DNA, the CDR3 is TGCAGCGTTTTGGGAGACGAGACTAGCGGGGGGAACAATGAGCAGTTCTTC. V is TRBV29-1 and J is TRBJ2-1; 13 bases line up with TRBD2. Germline CDR1 and CDR2: SQVTM and ANQGSEA. Germline trimming cut 5 bases from V and 5 bases from J; bases unmatched to any gene: 12. There are 17 residues in the CDR3.

This clonotype turned up a few times. This chain links TRBV7-3 with TRBJ2-3, with a possible D match to TRBD2 (6 bases). V was shortened by 6 bases and J by 7 bases, with 14 bases between the two germline ends. The CDR3 sequence is 13 residues long. Looked up from germline, CDR1 is SGHTA and CDR2 is FQGTGA. CDR3 nucleotide sequence: TGTGCCAGCAGTGTGGGCAGGGACTATACGCAGTATTTT. Translating gives CASSVGRDYTQYF.

This clonotype has more than one count but fewer than ten. The rearrangement links TRBV7-2 to TRBJ2-6; 9 bases are shared with TRBD1. The CDR3 is 21 amino acids. Germline assignment: CDR1 SGHTA and CDR2 FQGNSA. V shed 6 bases and J 0 bases; nucleotides not matched to a gene: 18. The CDR3 reads CASSFRRDRGSTSSGANVLTF. As DNA, the CDR3 is TGTGCCAGCAGTTTTAGGCGTGACAGGGGGAGTACCTCCTCTGGGGCCAACGTCCTGACTTTC.